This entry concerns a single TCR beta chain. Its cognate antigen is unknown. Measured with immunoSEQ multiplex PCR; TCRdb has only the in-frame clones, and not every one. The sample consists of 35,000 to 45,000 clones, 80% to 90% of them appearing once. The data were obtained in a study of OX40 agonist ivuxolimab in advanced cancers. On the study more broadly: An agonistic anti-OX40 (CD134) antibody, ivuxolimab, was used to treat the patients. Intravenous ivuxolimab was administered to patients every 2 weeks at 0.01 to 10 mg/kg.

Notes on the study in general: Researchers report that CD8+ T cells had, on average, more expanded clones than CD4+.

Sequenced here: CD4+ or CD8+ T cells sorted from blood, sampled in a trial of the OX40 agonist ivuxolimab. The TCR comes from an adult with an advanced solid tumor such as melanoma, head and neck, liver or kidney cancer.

The CDR3 DNA sequence: TGCGCCAGCAGCCTCCTGATTGCAGGAAACACTGAAGCTTTCTTT. Translation: CASSLLIAGNTEAFF. The chain employs TRBV5-1 and TRBJ1-1, with D hard to call. This CDR3 is built from 15 residues. The V and J ends lost 4 bases and 2 bases respectively, with 15 bases between them. CDR1 SGHRS and CDR2 YFSETQ come from the germline V gene.